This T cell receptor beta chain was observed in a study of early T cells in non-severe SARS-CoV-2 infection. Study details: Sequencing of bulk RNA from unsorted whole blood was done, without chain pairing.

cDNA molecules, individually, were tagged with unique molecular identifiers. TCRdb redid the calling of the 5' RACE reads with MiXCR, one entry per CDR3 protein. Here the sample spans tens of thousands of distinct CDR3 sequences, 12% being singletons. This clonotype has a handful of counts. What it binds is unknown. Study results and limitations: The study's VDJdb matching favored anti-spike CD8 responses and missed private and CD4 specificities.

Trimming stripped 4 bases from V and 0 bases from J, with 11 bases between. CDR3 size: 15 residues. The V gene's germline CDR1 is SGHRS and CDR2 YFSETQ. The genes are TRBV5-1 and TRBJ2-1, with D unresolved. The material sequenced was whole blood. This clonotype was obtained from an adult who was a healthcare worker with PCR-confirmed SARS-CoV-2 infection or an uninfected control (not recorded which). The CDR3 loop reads CASSPTPVSYNEQFF. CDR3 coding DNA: TGCGCCAGCAGCCCTACACCCGTCTCCTACAATGAGCAGTTCTTC. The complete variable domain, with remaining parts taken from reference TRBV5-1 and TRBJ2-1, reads KAGVTQTPRYLIKTRGQQVTLSCSPISGHRSVSWYQQTPGQGLQFLFEYFSETQRNKGNFPGRFSGRQFSNSRSEMNVSTLELGDSALYLCASSPTPVSYNEQFFGPGTRLTVL.